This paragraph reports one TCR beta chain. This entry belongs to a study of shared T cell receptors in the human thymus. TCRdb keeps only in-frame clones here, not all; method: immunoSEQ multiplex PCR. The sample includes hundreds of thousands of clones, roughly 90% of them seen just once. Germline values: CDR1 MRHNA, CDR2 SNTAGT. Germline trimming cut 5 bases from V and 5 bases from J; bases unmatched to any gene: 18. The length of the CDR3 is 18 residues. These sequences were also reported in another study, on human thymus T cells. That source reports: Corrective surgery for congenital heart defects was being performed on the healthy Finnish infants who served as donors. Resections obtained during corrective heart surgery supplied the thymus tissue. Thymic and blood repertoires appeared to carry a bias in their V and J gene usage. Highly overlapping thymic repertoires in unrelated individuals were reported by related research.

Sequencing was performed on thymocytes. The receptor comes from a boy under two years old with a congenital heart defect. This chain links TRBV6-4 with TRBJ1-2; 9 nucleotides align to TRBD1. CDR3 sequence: CASSKHPGTGRNLYGYTF. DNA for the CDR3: TGTGCCAGCAGTAAACATCCCGGGACAGGGAGGAACCTTTATGGCTACACCTTC.